This T cell receptor (beta chain) was identified during a study of PD-1 blockade in mismatch repair-deficient tumors. Whole-study context: Patients had eleven to twelve mismatch repair-deficient cancer types, all previously treated and progressing. Study-wide results and limits: Tumor-resident clones, often absent from pretreatment blood, expanded after pembrolizumab and then contracted.

Looked up from germline, CDR1 is LNHDA and CDR2 is SQIVND (reference sequence). V trimming: 8 bases; J trimming: 4 bases; junction bases outside the gene matches: 10. This CDR3 comprises 15 residues. Measured with immunoSEQ multiplex PCR; TCRdb has only the in-frame clones, and not every one. Seen here are approximately 80,000 clones, approximately 81% observed once, and the top ten hold over 4.5%. A remark on this clone: Antigen: not known.

TCRs were sequenced from a few patients responding to pembrolizumab. Sequences were derived from peripheral blood, sampled 44 weeks after starting pembrolizumab. The TCR sequence derives from an adult with mismatch repair-deficient cancer. This rearrangement joins TRBV19 to TRBJ2-7; 11 bases are shared with TRBD2. CDR3 protein: CASGPGLAEGYEQYF. The CDR3 DNA reads TGTGCCAGTGGACCGGGACTAGCGGAGGGGTACGAGCAGTACTTC.